The entry below gives a single T cell receptor (beta chain) sequence along with its context. Original handling: Reference gene primers were amplified, and this amplification served to estimate nucleated cell counts. Some clones are missing from TCRdb's copy, which holds only in-frame ones; the method was immunoSEQ multiplex PCR. Clone size and the V and J calls come from that table; the DNA yielded D and trimming. Among about 170,000 clones listed, around 84% were seen once. This CDR3 comprises 14 residues. The germline V gene encodes CDR1 SGHAT and CDR2 FQNNGV. V shed 5 bases and J shed 14 bases, with 23 bases lying between them. The sample belongs to a study of blood T cell repertoires in COVID-19. Study-wide background: Spain, Italy and the United States supplied samples that represented acute and convalescent COVID-19. Sample material is recorded as cDNA or gDNA derived from T cells, B-cell-depleted T cells, or PBMCs.

One Seattle source followed patients from active infection through their disease course. The chain couples TRBV11-2 to TRBJ2-3; a weak D match, TRBD2 (7 bases). This clonotype was sampled from a woman in her seventies with COVID-19, enrolled during active disease. The sample taken for sequencing was peripheral blood. The CDR3 DNA reads TGTGCCAGCAGCGCAGACCAGGGGAGGGGGGCAACGTATTTT. Its protein is CASSADQGRGATYF.